This T cell receptor beta chain was identified in a study of blood T cell repertoires in COVID-19. Study-wide context: Both acute and convalescent COVID-19 samples were obtained from the United States, Italy and Spain. T cells, B-cell-depleted T cells, or PBMCs provided the cDNA or gDNA that served as material.

In the original workflow: Amplification of reference gene primers provided the estimated nucleated cell counts. The table came from immunoSEQ multiplex PCR; TCRdb's copy has only in-frame clones and leaves some out. D and trimming were read from the DNA, whereas the V and J calls and clone size are those reported in that table. The repertoire holds a few hundred thousand clones, roughly 84% seen once, with around 5.5% in the top ten. This CDR3 region has 13 residues. The ends were cut back, 3 bases at V and 7 bases at J, with 12 bases in the middle. Germline assignment: CDR1 LNHDA and CDR2 SQIVND (reference sequence).

This sequence originates from a woman in her sixties who had recovered from COVID-19. Sequencing input: peripheral blood. V gene TRBV19 combines with J gene TRBJ1-2; the D is unclear. CDR3 amino acids: CASSIIEGFGYTF. The DNA for the CDR3 is TGTGCCAGTAGTATTATTGAGGGTTTTGGCTACACCTTC.